These 4 T cell receptor beta chains were sequenced from one sample in a study of Tregs in tolerant kidney transplant recipients. The table came from immunoSEQ multiplex PCR; TCRdb's copy has only in-frame clones and leaves some out. The table records fewer than 95,000 clones, 93% of them present only once. Related graft donors supplied nonmyeloablative bone marrow transplants, and mixed chimerism was transient. Specimen: CD4+ T cells from blood (PBMCs), collected 12 months after the transplant. These receptors originate from a human patient who received a combined kidney and bone marrow transplant. Some T cells here may be from the graft donor.

This chain uses TRBV10-3 with TRBJ2-7; D is perhaps TRBD1 (5 bases). V shed 6 bases and J shed 0 bases, with 12 bases lying between them. CDR3 size: 14 residues. Looked up from germline, CDR1 is ENHRY and CDR2 is SYGVKD. The CDR3 nucleotides read TGTGCCATCAGGCGACAGAACAGCTCCTACGAGCAGTACTTC. Amino acid sequence: CAIRRQNSSYEQYF.

CDR3 region: CATGTETQYF. CDR3 bases: TGTGCTACAGGGACGGAGACCCAGTACTTC. V is TRBV18 and J is TRBJ2-5, with D tentatively TRBD1 (6 bases). The CDR3 length is 10 residues. Looked up from germline, CDR1 is KGHSH and CDR2 is LQKENI. Full variable domain (outside the CDR3, taken from reference TRBV18 and TRBJ2-5): NAGVMQNPRHLVRRRGQEARLRCSPMKGHSHVYWYRQLPEEGLKFMVYLQKENIIDESGMPKERFSAEFPKEGPSILRIQQVVRGDSAAYFCATGTETQYFGPGTRLLVL.

In this sample, this clone is large. V usage is TRBV2 and J usage is TRBJ2-3; the match to TRBD2 covers 7 bases. V was clipped by 10 bases and J by 2 bases; unmatched bases: 9. CDR1 is SNHLY, CDR2 FYNNEI, per germline. The CDR3 runs 14 residues. The CDR3 sequence is CAIGLGLDTDTQYF. CDR3 sequence (DNA): TGTGCCATAGGACTAGGCCTTGACACAGATACGCAGTATTTT. Filled out from reference TRBV2 and TRBJ2-3, the complete variable domain reads EPEVTQTPSHQVTQMGQEVILRCVPISNHLYFYWYRQILGQKVEFLVSFYNNEISEKSEIFDDQFSVERPDGSNFTLKIRSTKLEDSAMYFCAIGLGLDTDTQYFGPGTRLTVL.

The V and J genes are TRBV5-1 and TRBJ2-3; D not certain. Germline V gene sequence: CDR1 SGHRS, CDR2 YFSETQ. The V end lost 0 bases, the J end lost 0 bases, and 5 bases lay between the germline ends. The CDR3 covers 14 residues. CDR3 DNA: TGCGCCAGCAGCTTGGAGCCTAGCACAGATACGCAGTATTTT. Protein sequence: CASSLEPSTDTQYF. Complete variable domain (other parts from reference TRBV5-1 and TRBJ2-3): KAGVTQTPRYLIKTRGQQVTLSCSPISGHRSVSWYQQTPGQGLQFLFEYFSETQRNKGNFPGRFSGRQFSNSRSEMNVSTLELGDSALYLCASSLEPSTDTQYFGPGTRLTVL.